A selection of T cell receptor beta chains follows, all from one sample in a study of T cell responses to AZD1222 COVID-19 vaccine. The table came from immunoSEQ multiplex PCR; TCRdb's copy has only in-frame clones and leaves some out. The table records 250,000 to 300,000 clones, almost 95% of them present only once. The material was peripheral blood, obtained 28 days after the second AZD1222 dose. All receptors come from an adult who received the AZD1222 COVID-19 vaccine. The CDR3 runs from the conserved cysteine through the conserved F or W. A D gene is named only where the DNA matches it firmly. Clone size is stated in some rows and not others, as once, few, many or a class when expanded.

v_call	d_call	j_call	clone_size	cdr3_aa	cdr3_nt
TRBV27	TRBD1	TRBJ1-2	once	CASSLRTGGYGYTF	TGTGCCAGCAGTTTAAGGACAGGCGGTTATGGCTACACCTTC
TRBV5-1	.	TRBJ1-5	.	CASSLAGGFNGQPQHF	TGCGCCAGCAGCTTGGCGGGGGGCTTTAATGGTCAGCCCCAGCATTTT
TRBV7-2	.	TRBJ2-5	few	CASSRQSGTQYF	TGTGCCAGCAGCCGACAGAGCGGGACCCAGTACTTC
TRBV5-1	TRBD1	TRBJ2-1	.	CASSLARGQNNEQFF	TGCGCCAGCAGCTTGGCTAGGGGGCAGAACAATGAGCAGTTCTTC
TRBV24-1	.	TRBJ1-2	.	CATSDGGGGYTF	TGTGCCACCAGTGACGGCGGGGGTGGCTACACCTTC
TRBV5-1	TRBD2	TRBJ2-1	.	CASSLVAGGPYNEQFF	TGCGCCAGCAGCTTGGTTGCGGGAGGGCCCTACAATGAGCAGTTCTTC
TRBV10-3	.	TRBJ2-6	.	CAITGQQRSGANVLTF	TGTGCCATCACTGGACAGCAGCGCTCTGGGGCCAACGTCCTGACTTTC
TRBV7-2	TRBD1	TRBJ2-7	.	CASSYRGRLNEQYF	TGTGCCAGCAGCTACAGGGGGCGCCTCAACGAGCAGTACTTC
TRBV4-1	.	TRBJ1-4	.	CASSQGDGRPPNEKLFF	TGCGCCAGCAGCCAAGGCGACGGACGGCCCCCAAATGAAAAACTGTTTTTT
TRBV7-2	TRBD1	TRBJ1-1	.	CASSGQRGRTEAFF	TGTGCCAGCAGCGGACAGAGGGGGCGCACTGAAGCTTTCTTT
TRBV2	TRBD1	TRBJ2-1	.	CASSSGTAMYNEQFF	TGTGCCAGCAGCTCCGGGACAGCGATGTACAATGAGCAGTTCTTC
TRBV5-1	TRBD1	TRBJ2-7	once	CASSLGQGVYEQYF	TGCGCCAGCAGCTTGGGACAGGGGGTCTACGAGCAGTACTTC
TRBV5-1	.	TRBJ1-1	.	CASRATLQGLGNTEAFF	TGCGCCAGCAGAGCCACACTACAAGGGTTGGGGAACACTGAAGCTTTCTTT
TRBV7-2	TRBD1	TRBJ1-3	once	CASSTLDRGNGNTIYF	TGTGCCAGCAGCACCCTCGACAGGGGGAACGGAAACACCATATATTTT